This T cell receptor beta chain appears in the sequencing data of a study of blood T cell repertoires in COVID-19. The overall study: The study drew acute and convalescent COVID-19 samples from the United States, Italy and Spain. T cells, B-cell-depleted T cells, or PBMCs supplied cDNA or gDNA.

Original processing methods: Counts of nucleated cells, estimated from reference gene primer amplification, were obtained. Clones were read by immunoSEQ multiplex PCR, and TCRdb kept only the in-frame ones, dropping some. D and trimming come from the DNA, and the V and J calls and clone size come from that table. The data contain about 58,000 clones, approximately 81% of them seen just once; the ten biggest clones take up 4% to 5.5%. What was sequenced was peripheral blood. The origin of this receptor is a man aged 40-49 years with active COVID-19.

The CDR3 coding sequence is TGTGCCAGCAGCTTAGCGTACGAGCAGTACTTC. Protein sequence: CASSLAYEQYF. This sequence joins TRBV11-2 and TRBJ2-7; no definite D call. Deletions cut 1 base from V and 4 bases from J, with 2 bases between. The CDR3 is made up of 11 amino acids. Germline CDR1 SGHAT, CDR2 FQNNGV.